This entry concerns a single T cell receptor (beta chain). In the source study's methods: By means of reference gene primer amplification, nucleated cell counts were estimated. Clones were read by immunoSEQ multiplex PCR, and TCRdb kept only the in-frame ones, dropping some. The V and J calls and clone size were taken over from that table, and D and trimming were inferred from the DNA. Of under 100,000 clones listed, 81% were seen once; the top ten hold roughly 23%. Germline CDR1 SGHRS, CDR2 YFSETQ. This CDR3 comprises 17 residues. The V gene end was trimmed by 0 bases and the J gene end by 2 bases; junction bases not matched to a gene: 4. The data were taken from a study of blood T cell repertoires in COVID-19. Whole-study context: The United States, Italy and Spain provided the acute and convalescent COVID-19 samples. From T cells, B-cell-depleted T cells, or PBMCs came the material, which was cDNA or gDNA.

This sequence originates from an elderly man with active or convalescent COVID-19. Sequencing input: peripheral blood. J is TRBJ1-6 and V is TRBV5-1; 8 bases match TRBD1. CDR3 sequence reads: CASSLAGQGAYNSPLHF. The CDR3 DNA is TGCGCCAGCAGCTTGGCAGGACAGGGTGCCTATAATTCACCCCTCCACTTT.